This T cell receptor beta chain emerged from a study of T cell responses to AZD1222 COVID-19 vaccine. Germline CDR1 SGHDN, CDR2 FVKESK. V was clipped by 3 bases and J by 6 bases; unmatched bases: 8. This CDR3 region has 15 residues. Assay: immunoSEQ multiplex PCR; the TCRdb copy retains only in-frame clones and omits some. The sample lists fewer than 150,000 clones, approximately 90% occurring once. The chain recombines TRBV14 with TRBJ2-7, with 10 bases fitting TRBD2. The starting material was peripheral blood, obtained 28 days after the second AZD1222 dose. The sequence was collected from an adult who received the AZD1222 COVID-19 vaccine. The CDR3 sequence is CASSQGLAGVTEQYF. The CDR3 coding sequence is TGTGCCAGCAGCCAGGGGCTAGCGGGAGTAACCGAGCAGTACTTC.